The T cell receptor beta chain described here comes from a study of blood T cell repertoires in COVID-19. Across the whole study: The origin of the acute and convalescent COVID-19 samples was the United States, Italy and Spain. PBMCs, B-cell-depleted T cells, or T cells provided the cDNA or gDNA that made up the material.

In the original processing: Researchers report that nucleated cell counts were estimated from reference gene primer amplification. Assay: immunoSEQ multiplex PCR; the TCRdb copy retains only in-frame clones and omits some. V, J and clone size were drawn from that table, and D and trimming were deduced from the DNA. The sample lists about 110,000 clones; 70% to 90% were seen once. The CDR3 is made up of 14 amino acids. Germline assignment: CDR1 SGHTA and CDR2 FQGNSA. Trimming left V 4 bases short and J 2 bases short, with 12 bases between. The chain combines TRBV7-2 with TRBJ2-7; TRBD1 is a possible D gene (6 bases). The source is a woman aged 45-60 years with acute or convalescent COVID-19. Sequences were obtained from peripheral blood. CDR3: CASSSGTTPYEQYF. The CDR3 DNA follows: TGTGCCAGCAGCTCCGGGACAACCCCCTACGAGCAGTACTTC.